This TCR beta chain was recorded in a study of shared clonotypes between healthy human individuals (dated by TCRdb to about 2020). General notes on the study: The cohort included three men and a couple of women between 18 and 49 years of age. For each donor, CD4 naive and CD4 memory were each run on three plates, CD8 naive on two plates, and CD8 memory on one plate. To estimate repertoire size and how much clonotypes are shared between individuals, the study performed deep sequencing of blood TCR repertoires from a few healthy adults. Libraries were prepared and TCR repertoires were sequenced by different laboratories using diverse techniques, in order to increase sequencing depth and limit assay-specific biases. Per donor, leukapheresis produced somewhere between about 0.9 and 10 billion PBMCs.

From the germline V gene (reference sequence), CDR1 is SEHNR and CDR2 is FQNEAQ. V is trimmed back by 4 bases and J by 0 bases, and the junction contains 11 bases that no gene match accounts for. CDR3 length: 19 amino acids, cysteine to phenylalanine. Left in the record is the CDR3 DNA by itself, 57 bases read in frame from the first base. General study outcomes and caveats: Estimated clonotype richness was generally larger for naive than for memory subsets. Based on pairwise subsampling, the degree of clonotype sharing among donors was expected to be affected by sequencing depth. Because the study included only a small number of donors, the genetic and exposure-history diversity represented was limited. Compared with non-shared clonotypes, clonotypes shared by all four sorted-subset donors had higher generation probabilities. Incomplete sequencing was indicated by rarefaction of sorted-subset datasets, despite the large sequencing depth. Sampling was limited to blood, and TCR repertoires in tissue likely differ from TCR repertoires in blood. Approximately 4.8% of naive CD4, 3.5% of naive CD8, 2% to 2.5% of memory CD4, and 0.4% of memory CD8 clonotypes were shared across several donors.

A word on this clone: The antigen this receptor binds is unknown. Per-nucleotide qualities are absent, and no much larger clonotype sits a single base away.

Using the deep immunoSEQ assay, multiplex PCR amplified TCR CDR3 regions from genomic DNA. Extracted genomic DNA from each cell subset was spread evenly across all wells of several immunoSEQ 96-well plates, with each plate serving as a replicate. For sorted subsets, about 200 ng genomic DNA, equal to tens of thousands of T cell genomes, was loaded into each replicate PCR. Purified libraries were quantified with a Qubit 3.0 fluorometer, sized on a Bioanalyzer 2100, and re-quantified with the KAPA Library Quantification kit. Every immunoSEQ 96-well plate was sequenced on a dedicated single-read 150-cycle Illumina NextSeq 550 flow cell. In the original analysis: Because only junctional sequences without quality scores were contained in the immunoSEQ output, filtering matching that applied to full-length reads could not be performed. To assign V/J genes and CDR3, sequences were annotated against IMGT germline references using PyIR, a Python wrapper for IgBLAST v1.9. Reads were filtered out if the reads had weak V/J assignments (E-value above 1e-6), no CDR3, stop codons, out-of-frame junctions, or ambiguous translated residues. V3J clonotypes were defined by identical inferred V gene, J gene, and CDR3 amino acid sequence. Percentage overlap between repertoires was calculated by dividing the number of shared unique clonotypes by the size of the smaller repertoire. Repertoire richness was assessed with RTK rarefaction, the Chao1 estimator, and Recon v2.1 estimates of unobserved clonotypes. Generation probabilities for all TCRbeta clonotypes obtained by the gDNA method from a handful of donors were computed using OLGA. As stored in TCRdb, this immuneACCESS dataset retains in-frame rearrangements with V and J assigned. A fraction of the clones does not appear; measured against another copy, unresolved V genes explain less than half of the discrepancy, and the remainder lacks a known reason. The DNA was the basis for D and trimming; V, J and clone size are from that table. The sample includes about 2 million clones, with about 95% observed a single time. Of the sample, under 1.5% falls within the top ten clones.

CD8 naive samples were obtained by positive selection for CCR7 among CD45RO-negative cells, yielding a CD45RA+CCR7+ population from which TemRA cells were excluded. The donors were healthy, HIV-negative adults who had no recently reported acute infections or vaccinations. Every donor was a Caucasian adult residing in Nashville, Tennessee, USA. Blood was obtained by leukapheresis, after which PBMCs were separated by Ficoll-Histopaque density gradient centrifugation and cryopreserved in liquid nitrogen vapor phase. Analytical flow cytometry was used to check the purity and quantity of each magnetically sorted T cell population. Genomic DNA was isolated from each sorted fraction and quantified by UV absorbance on a Nanodrop 2000c.

The source is a man between 18 and 35 years old in good health. The sample comprised naive CD8+ T cells sorted from blood. The cell subset or site label, as the study defines it: CD45RA+CCR7+. The sequence joins TRBV7-9 to TRBJ2-6; 8 middle bases align to TRBD1. CDR3 reads: CASSSRDRPNPSGANVLTF. The DNA sequence is as follows: TGTGCCAGCAGCTCCCGGGACAGGCCCAACCCCTCTGGGGCCAACGTCCTGACTTTC.